The rows below give T cell receptor beta chains drawn from one sample of a study of cytomegalovirus exposure and HLA in healthy donors. TCRdb's table, derived via immunoSEQ multiplex PCR, lists solely in-frame clones and lacks some. There are some 180,000 clones in the sample; 82% occur only once, and over 1.5% lies in the top ten. The sample consisted of PBMCs. These receptors were taken from a man aged 35 to 55 in good health and CMV-seronegative. Both conserved end residues are trimmed from each CDR3.

V gene: TRBV19; J gene: TRBJ2-2; CDR3 protein: ASSIGGALGGELF
V gene: TRBV15; J gene: TRBJ1-2; CDR3 protein: ATSRDSTGASNYGYT
V gene: TRBV5-5; J gene: TRBJ1-2; CDR3 protein: ASSLGGAYGYT
V gene: TRBV2; J gene: TRBJ2-1; CDR3 protein: ASTGRTSYNEQF
V gene: TRBV14; J gene: TRBJ2-3; CDR3 protein: ASSLGSSTDTQY
V gene: TRBV2; J gene: TRBJ2-5; CDR3 protein: ASSEGGRAWETQY
V gene: TRBV7-9; J gene: TRBJ1-2; CDR3 protein: ASSRQGQKPNYGYT
V gene: TRBV6-5; J gene: TRBJ2-7; CDR3 protein: ASSVGQGSYEQY
V gene: TRBV28; J gene: TRBJ2-3; CDR3 protein: ASSLAGTSGSADTQY
V gene: TRBV30; J gene: TRBJ2-6; CDR3 protein: AWSASHGAGANVLT
V gene: TRBV14; J gene: TRBJ1-1; CDR3 protein: ASSLQGYTEAF
V gene: TRBV7-2; J gene: TRBJ2-1; CDR3 protein: ASSSMKAGDYNEQF
V gene: TRBV27; J gene: TRBJ2-1; CDR3 protein: ASSLTSGLHNEQF
V gene: TRBV19; J gene: TRBJ2-6; CDR3 protein: ASSAQGAPGRGANVLT
V gene: TRBV7-7; J gene: TRBJ2-7; CDR3 protein: ASSLNRRDTFSYEQY
V gene: TRBV7-3; J gene: TRBJ2-7; CDR3 protein: ASSLGAGNNEQY
V gene: TRBV6-1; J gene: TRBJ2-6; CDR3 protein: ASSGSVRSSSGANVLT
V gene: TRBV4-3; J gene: TRBJ2-3; CDR3 protein: ASSHGTSGGFTDTQY
V gene: TRBV27; J gene: TRBJ1-6; CDR3 protein: ASSSRGQFNNSPLH
V gene: TRBV30; J gene: TRBJ2-3; CDR3 protein: AWATSLGTDTQY
V gene: TRBV11-2; J gene: TRBJ2-7; CDR3 protein: ASSTRVDSRSEQY
V gene: TRBV7-8; J gene: TRBJ1-2; CDR3 protein: ASSLAGGGQAGYT
V gene: TRBV6-4; J gene: TRBJ2-3; CDR3 protein: ASSDSKSGDTQY
V gene: TRBV9; J gene: TRBJ2-3; CDR3 protein: ASSEQGEADTQY
V gene: TRBV7-2; J gene: TRBJ1-2; CDR3 protein: ASGPRDRGGGNYGYT
V gene: TRBV5-3; J gene: TRBJ2-7; CDR3 protein: ATGEWTYEQY
V gene: TRBV21-1; J gene: TRBJ2-5; CDR3 protein: ASSKWSERGGPRFKY
V gene: TRBV28; J gene: TRBJ2-2; CDR3 protein: ASSSPTSGRSGELF
V gene: TRBV6-5; J gene: TRBJ2-1; CDR3 protein: ASSPRGEVYNEQF
V gene: TRBV5-1; J gene: TRBJ1-1; CDR3 protein: ASSGTPGVQNTEAF
V gene: TRBV6-1; J gene: TRBJ1-5; CDR3 protein: ASSERPEGLRRQPQH
V gene: TRBV5-1; J gene: TRBJ1-6; CDR3 protein: ASSLSYRGSNSPLH
V gene: TRBV28; J gene: TRBJ2-7; CDR3 protein: ASSFLGGRY
V gene: TRBV7-9; J gene: TRBJ2-7; CDR3 protein: ASSLGTVRYEQY
V gene: TRBV30; J gene: TRBJ2-2; CDR3 protein: AWTLAGGPTGELF
V gene: TRBV6-1; J gene: TRBJ2-4; CDR3 protein: ATLDLAKNIQY
V gene: TRBV7-7; J gene: TRBJ2-2; CDR3 protein: ASSLGKRINTGELF
V gene: TRBV2; J gene: TRBJ2-7; CDR3 protein: ASRGRDRDYEQY
V gene: TRBV5-1; J gene: TRBJ2-1; CDR3 protein: ASSPTSGGAYNEQF
V gene: TRBV4-1; J gene: TRBJ1-1; CDR3 protein: ASSQQTVGTEAF
V gene: TRBV18; J gene: TRBJ1-2; CDR3 protein: ASSGDTNYGYT
V gene: TRBV7-8; J gene: TRBJ1-2; CDR3 protein: ASSPFREGYT